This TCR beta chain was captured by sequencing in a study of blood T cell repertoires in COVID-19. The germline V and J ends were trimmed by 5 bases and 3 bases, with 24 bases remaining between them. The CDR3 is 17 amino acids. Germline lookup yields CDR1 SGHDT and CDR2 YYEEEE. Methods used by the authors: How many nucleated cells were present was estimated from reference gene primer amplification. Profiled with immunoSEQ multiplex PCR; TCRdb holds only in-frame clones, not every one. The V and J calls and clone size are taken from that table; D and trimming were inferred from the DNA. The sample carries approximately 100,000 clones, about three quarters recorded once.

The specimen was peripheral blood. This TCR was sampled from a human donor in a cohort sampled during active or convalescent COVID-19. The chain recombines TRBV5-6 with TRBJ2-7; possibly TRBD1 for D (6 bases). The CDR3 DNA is TGTGCCAGCAGTCAAAATTACAGGGAACGTCTGCACTACGAGCAGTACTTC. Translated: CASSQNYRERLHYEQYF.